The TCR beta chain described here comes from a study of T cell repertoires in cytomegalovirus infection. Across the whole study: Used in the study were CMV epitopes, some recently identified and HLA-C-restricted, others well-studied and HLA-B-restricted.

The table lists this clonotype with a count of one. The antigen remains undetermined. CDR1 is MNHEY, CDR2 SVGEGT, per germline. The CDR3 runs to 13 residues. The V end lost 3 bases, the J end lost 8 bases, and 11 bases lay between the germline ends. TCRdb ran MiXCR on the reads and lists one entry per CDR3 protein. Of 900,000 to 950,000 distinct CDR3 sequences listed, about a third are singletons. General study points: The response measured ex vivo was dominated by TCR beta clonotypes (HLA-C-restricted and CMV-specific).

Specimen: cultured CD8+ T cells from PBMCs, collected from culture after CMV antigen stimulation. The sequence was obtained from a human donor in good health (CMV status not recorded). Some clones in this sample may be carry-over from other donors' samples. V gene TRBV6-2 or TRBV6-3 combines with J gene TRBJ2-1; the D gene is possibly TRBD1 (5 bases). CDR3 in DNA: TGTGCCAGCAGTTATCAGGGTAGGCATGAGCAGTTCTTC. Protein sequence: CASSYQGRHEQFF.